What follows are 10 T cell receptor beta chains derived from one specimen sequenced in a study of T cells in localized non-small cell lung cancer. Using immunoSEQ multiplex PCR, the repertoire was profiled, and TCRdb retains in-frame clones only, with some absent. This table has tens of thousands of clones, about 84% appearing once. The sample was peripheral blood, taken before any cancer treatment. These receptors came from a female donor older than 55 with stage I lung adenocarcinoma.

The rearrangement uses TRBV6-1 and TRBJ2-6; TRBD1 matches at 8 bases. Germline V CDR1 and CDR2: MNHNS, SASEGT. The CDR3 length is 17 residues. Unmatched junction bases numbered 1, after V lost 0 bases and J lost 0 bases. The CDR3 DNA reads TGTGCCAGCAGTGAAGCGGGACAGGTCTCTGGGGCCAACGTCCTGACTTTC. As protein: CASSEAGQVSGANVLTF.

V usage is TRBV11-2 and J usage is TRBJ2-5; tentatively, D is TRBD1 (5 bases). V lost 5 bases, J lost 1 base, and 14 bases lay in between. This CDR3 comprises 15 residues. Germline CDR1 reads SGHAT; CDR2 reads FQNNGV. Here the CDR3 DNA reads TGTGCCAGCAGCCCGACCAGGGTCGCCCAAGAGACCCAGTACTTC. This encodes CASSPTRVAQETQYF.

The CDR3 bases are TGTGCCTGGAGTAGGACGGCCCAGGGAATCACTGAAGCTTTCTTT. Its translation is CAWSRTAQGITEAFF. This chain joins TRBV30 and TRBJ1-1, with D perhaps matching TRBD1 (5 bases). V was cut by 2 bases and J by 4 bases, with 17 bases left in between. Germline V lookup: CDR1 GTSNPN, CDR2 SVGIG (reference sequence). This CDR3 has 15 residues.

This clone was observed a handful of times. The CDR3 region has the DNA TGTGCCTGGAGTGGACAGAGAAACACTGAAGCTTTCTTT. Translation: CAWSGQRNTEAFF. This sequence joins TRBV30 and TRBJ1-1, with D possibly being TRBD1 (5 bases). This CDR3 contains 13 residues. The ends were cut back, 1 base at V and 2 bases at J, with 8 bases in the middle. Germline V gene sequence: CDR1 GTSNPN, CDR2 SVGIG (reference sequence).

This sequence joins TRBV9 and TRBJ2-7; maybe TRBD2 (5 bases). CDR3 size: 13 residues. In germline, CDR1 is SGDLS, CDR2 YYNGEE. Trimming took off 2 bases at V and 8 bases at J, with 14 bases between the two ends. The CDR3 protein is CASSVEERTQQYF. CDR3 coding DNA: TGTGCCAGCAGCGTGGAGGAGAGGACGCAGCAGTACTTC.

This chain connects TRBV4-3 to TRBJ2-1, with 12 positions matching TRBD2. This CDR3 has 15 amino acids. Germline CDR1 and CDR2: LGHNA and YSLEER. V dropped 1 base and J dropped 8; count of bases not matched to a gene: 3. The CDR3 nucleotides are TGCGCCAGCAGCCAAGGGACTAGCGGGGTAGATGAGCAGTTCTTC. Protein: CASSQGTSGVDEQFF.

The CDR3 is CSVKGSDYNSPLHF. The DNA of the CDR3 is TGCAGCGTCAAGGGCAGCGACTATAATTCACCCCTCCACTTT. The J gene is TRBJ1-6, the V gene TRBV29-1; D is unclear. The CDR3 totals 14 residues. Trimming stripped 6 bases from V and 3 bases from J, with 12 bases between. CDR1 and CDR2 from the germline V gene are SQVTM and ANQGSEA.

V gene TRBV18 combines with J gene TRBJ1-5, with D possibly matching TRBD1 (6 bases). Trimming took 5 bases from V and 2 from J, leaving 10 bases between them. The CDR3 extends over 14 amino acids. In germline, CDR1 is KGHSH, CDR2 LQKENI. In nucleotides, the CDR3 is TGTGCCAGCTCAGAGGCAGGGGGCAATCAGCCCCAGCATTTT. Amino acid sequence: CASSEAGGNQPQHF.

There are a few counts of this clone. The chain combines TRBV19 with TRBJ1-1; tentatively, D is TRBD1 (5 bases). Trimming stripped 5 bases from V and 11 bases from J, with 15 bases between. The CDR3 covers 12 residues. Germline V gene data show CDR1 as LNHDA and CDR2 as SQIVND (reference sequence). The CDR3 sequence: CASSPGRGEAFF. CDR3 nucleotide sequence: TGTGCCAGTAGTCCCGGGAGGGGTGAGGCTTTCTTT.

The genes are TRBV6-5 and TRBJ1-2, with D possibly matching TRBD1 (5 bases). Germline CDR1 and CDR2: MNHEY and SVGAGI. The germline V and J ends were trimmed by 8 bases and 0 bases, with 16 bases remaining between them. This CDR3 has 15 amino acids. CDR3 region: CASSGLPHTNYGYTF. As DNA, the CDR3 is TGTGCCAGCTCAGGGCTTCCCCATACTAACTATGGCTACACCTTC.